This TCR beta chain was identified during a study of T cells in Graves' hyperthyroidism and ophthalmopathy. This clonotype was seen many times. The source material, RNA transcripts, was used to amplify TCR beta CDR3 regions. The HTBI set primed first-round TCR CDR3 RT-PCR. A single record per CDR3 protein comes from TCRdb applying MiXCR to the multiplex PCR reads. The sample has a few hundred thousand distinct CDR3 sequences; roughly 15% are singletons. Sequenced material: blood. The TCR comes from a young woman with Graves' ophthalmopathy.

The CDR3 sequence is CSARVTGKEAFF. The CDR3 bases are TGCAGTGCTAGAGTGACGGGTAAAGAAGCTTTCTTT. This chain uses TRBV20-1 with TRBJ1-1; D remains ambiguous. V lost 1 base and J 8 bases, leaving 11 bases between the germline ends. From germline, CDR1 is DFQATT and CDR2 SNEGSKA (reference sequence). CDR3 length equals 12 residues.